The next 25 T cell receptor beta chains were all read from a single sample in a study of blood T cell repertoires in COVID-19. Sequencing used immunoSEQ multiplex PCR; TCRdb keeps in-frame clones, though not all of them. Among roughly 200,000 clones listed, roughly 85% were seen once. The sample comprised peripheral blood. All receptors come from a man aged 60 to 69 with acute or convalescent COVID-19.

The rearrangement uses TRBV5-4 and TRBJ1-3, with 8 bases aligning to TRBD1. CDR3 length: 15 amino acids. V trimming: 4 bases; J trimming: 0 bases; junction bases outside the gene matches: 3. Germline lookup yields CDR1 SGHNT and CDR2 YYREEE (reference sequence). The CDR3 is CASSLQGVSGNTIYF. CDR3 nucleotides: TGTGCCAGCAGCCTACAGGGGGTCTCTGGAAACACCATATATTTT.

The V call is TRBV4-1, the J call TRBJ2-1; 8 bases match TRBD2. Germline V gene lookup returns CDR1 MGHRA and CDR2 YSYEKL. This CDR3 contains 17 residues. With 0 bases clipped from V and 8 bases from J, the junction kept 12 bases outside the gene matches. The CDR3 loop reads CASSQEEVGRAGYEQFF. The DNA of the CDR3 is TGCGCCAGCAGCCAAGAGGAGGTCGGGAGGGCCGGGTATGAGCAGTTCTTC.

V is TRBV9 and J is TRBJ2-7; D ambiguous. V was trimmed by 4 bases and J by 2 bases, leaving 7 bases between them. Germline V gene data show CDR1 as SGDLS and CDR2 as YYNGEE. The CDR3 loop spans 12 amino acids. CDR3 nucleotides: TGTGCCAGCAGCCCCTCCGCCTACGAGCAGTACTTC. It codes for CASSPSAYEQYF.

The V gene is TRBV10-3, the J gene TRBJ1-4; D is unclear. CDR1 is ENHRY, CDR2 SYGVKD, per germline. The CDR3 is 14 residues long. Trimming took off 7 bases at V and 0 bases at J, with 9 bases between the two ends. CDR3 region: CAIKSTATNEKLFF. In nucleotides, the CDR3 is TGTGCCATCAAGTCAACAGCAACTAATGAAAAACTGTTTTTT.

This chain uses TRBV18 with TRBJ2-7, with D tentatively TRBD1 (5 bases). Germline V gives CDR1 KGHSH, CDR2 LQKENI. The CDR3 has 12 amino acids. V was shortened by 1 base and J by 5 bases, with 6 bases between the two germline ends. For the CDR3, the DNA is TGTGCCAGCTCACCACAGGACAACGAGCAGTACTTC. Translated, it gives CASSPQDNEQYF.

This clone was observed a single time. The chain carries TRBV5-4 and TRBJ1-2; 11 bases are a match to TRBD1. The ends lost 3 bases at V and 8 bases at J; junction bases unmatched: 6. This CDR3 region has 14 residues. Germline V gene lookup returns CDR1 SGHNT and CDR2 YYREEE (reference sequence). CDR3 nucleotides: TGTGCCAGCAGCTCCGGACAGGGGGCAGAAGGCTACACCTTC. Residues: CASSSGQGAEGYTF.

The genes are TRBV7-2 and TRBJ2-3, with 8 bases fitting TRBD1. After removal of 4 bases from V and 8 bases from J, the junction contained 11 bases not matched to a gene. There are 15 residues in the CDR3. Germline CDR1 and CDR2: SGHTA and FQGNSA. CDR3 region: CASSWTGTGGRTQYF. CDR3 bases: TGTGCCAGCAGCTGGACCGGGACAGGAGGACGTACGCAGTATTTT.

This clone was seen a single time. The genes are TRBV5-1 and TRBJ1-3, with 7 bases identical to TRBD1. Germline CDR1 reads SGHRS; CDR2 reads YFSETQ. After removal of 2 bases from V and 2 bases from J, the junction contained 7 bases not matched to a gene. The CDR3 is 16 residues long. The CDR3 reads CASSLEGGGTGNTIYF. The CDR3 nucleotides are TGCGCCAGCAGCTTAGAAGGGGGCGGAACTGGAAACACCATATATTTT.

The rearrangement joins TRBV3-1 (or the pseudogene TRBV3-2) to TRBJ2-1; TRBD2 aligns across 10 bases. The CDR3 totals 16 residues. The ends lost 1 base at V and 7 bases at J; junction bases unmatched: 7. Germline CDR1 and CDR2: LGHDT and YNNKEL (reference sequence). This CDR3 is CASSQVLAGVGNEQFF. CDR3 bases: TGTGCCAGCAGCCAAGTTCTAGCGGGAGTAGGTAATGAGCAGTTCTTC.

V is TRBV5-1 and J is TRBJ2-3; TRBD2 matches at 7 bases. Germline trimming cut 3 bases from V and 6 bases from J; bases unmatched to any gene: 10. The CDR3 loop spans 15 amino acids. Germline assignment: CDR1 SGHRS and CDR2 YFSETQ. The CDR3 is CASSSGEGGEDTQYF. The CDR3 coding sequence is TGCGCCAGCAGCTCGGGGGAGGGAGGAGAGGATACGCAGTATTTT.

The chain joins TRBV12-5 to TRBJ2-7; the D is unclear. The V gene's germline CDR1 is LGHNT and CDR2 FRNRAP. CDR3 size: 15 residues. V lost 5 bases and J lost 4, with 18 bases in between. In DNA form, the CDR3 reads TGTGCTAGTGGTCCCGCGGCCCCCTTTCGGTACGAGCAGTACTTC. Residues: CASGPAAPFRYEQYF.

The rearrangement links TRBV2 to TRBJ1-6; the D is unclear. The CDR3 sequence is 14 residues long. V lost 6 bases and J lost 9, with 15 bases in between. CDR1 is SNHLY, CDR2 FYNNEI, per germline. CDR3: CASSPGSPASPLHF. CDR3 DNA sequence: TGTGCCAGCAGCCCGGGATCTCCAGCTTCACCCCTCCACTTT.

The V gene is TRBV7-2, the J gene TRBJ2-7; TRBD2 agrees at 15 bases. V lost 5 bases and J lost 3; bases outside the gene matches: 8. The CDR3 has 17 residues. Looked up from germline, CDR1 is SGHTA and CDR2 is FQGNSA. The CDR3 coding sequence is TGTGCCAGCAGCGGGGCGGGACTAGCGGGGGGATTCTACGAGCAGTACTTC. It translates to CASSGAGLAGGFYEQYF.

This clone appeared once. The V and J genes are TRBV5-1 and TRBJ2-1; 10 nucleotides match TRBD1. V lost 3 bases to trimming and J lost 6 bases; unmatched junction nucleotides: 6. Germline-derived CDR1 and CDR2 are SGHRS and YFSETQ. The CDR3 has 15 residues. The CDR3 here is CASSSGTGVGNEQFF. The CDR3 DNA reads as TGCGCCAGCAGCTCCGGGACAGGGGTGGGCAATGAGCAGTTCTTC.

The chain is built from TRBV10-3 and TRBJ2-2, with TRBD1 matching over 7 bases. The trim removed 3 bases at V and 0 bases at J, leaving 4 bases unmatched. There are 16 residues in the CDR3. Looked up from germline, CDR1 is ENHRY and CDR2 is SYGVKD. The CDR3 is CAISDIDRANTGELFF. Here the CDR3 DNA reads TGTGCCATCAGTGACATAGACAGGGCGAACACCGGGGAGCTGTTTTTT.

The rearrangement joins TRBV11-1 to TRBJ2-2, with D possibly TRBD2 on 6 matching bases. Germline lookup yields CDR1 SGHAT and CDR2 FQDESV (reference sequence). The ends were cut back, 4 bases at V and 6 bases at J, with 15 bases in the middle. This CDR3 has 15 amino acids. The CDR3 DNA follows: TGTGCCAGCAGCTCCCTGGTAGGAGGGCCCGGGGAGCTGTTTTTT. Translation: CASSSLVGGPGELFF.

The chain employs TRBV9 and TRBJ2-2; D remains ambiguous. V gave up 2 bases and J gave up 6 bases, with 11 bases separating them. The CDR3 contains 14 residues. Germline values: CDR1 SGDLS, CDR2 YYNGEE. The CDR3 DNA reads as TGTGCCAGCAGCGTCCCCCCCTCTTCCGGGGAGCTGTTTTTT. This sequence encodes CASSVPPSSGELFF.

This chain uses TRBV27 with TRBJ1-5; a weak D match, TRBD1 (6 bases). The CDR3 runs 13 residues. The germline V and J ends were trimmed by 6 bases and 6 bases, with 12 bases remaining between them. Germline V gene data show CDR1 as MNHEY and CDR2 as SMNVEV (reference sequence). DNA for the CDR3: TGTGCCAGCAGGTCAGGGGCCAGTCAGCCCCAGCATTTT. This encodes CASRSGASQPQHF.

This sequence joins TRBV5-4 and TRBJ1-1; tentative D call: TRBD1 (5 bases). Trimming left V 0 bases short and J 1 base short, with 10 bases between. CDR1 SGHNT and CDR2 YYREEE come from the germline V gene (reference sequence). The CDR3 extends over 15 amino acids. CDR3 nucleotides: TGTGCCAGCAGCTTGGTTGGGCAGGGGAACACTGAAGCTTTCTTT. Its protein product is CASSLVGQGNTEAFF.

A single count supports this clone. The chain has TRBV6-4 and TRBJ1-4; D is ambiguous. This CDR3 comprises 14 residues. CDR1 is MRHNA, CDR2 SNTAGT, per germline. V lost 6 bases and J 8 bases, leaving 16 bases between the germline ends. Here the CDR3 reads CASSWGGEAEKLFF. CDR3 DNA: TGTGCCAGCAGCTGGGGAGGAGAGGCGGAAAAACTGTTTTTT.

V is TRBV7-8 and J is TRBJ2-2; no clear D gene. Between the trimmed V and J ends, which lost 1 base and 2 bases, there was a span of 11 bases. Per the germline V gene, CDR1 is SGHVS and CDR2 is FQNEAQ. The CDR3 has 16 amino acids. CDR3 sequence (DNA): TGTGCCAGCAGCTTAGTAGAGGCAGCAAACACCGGGGAGCTGTTTTTT. As protein: CASSLVEAANTGELFF.

The V gene is TRBV27, the J gene TRBJ2-7, with D possibly matching TRBD2 (7 bases). The CDR3 spans 14 residues. V was pared by 2 bases and J by 3 bases, with 11 bases between. The germline V gene has CDR1 MNHEY and CDR2 SMNVEV (reference sequence). The CDR3 loop is CASSLKGGLYEQYF. CDR3 in DNA: TGTGCCAGCAGTTTAAAGGGGGGGCTCTACGAGCAGTACTTC.

The V and J genes are TRBV2 and TRBJ2-3; 7 bases fit TRBD2. This CDR3 spans 16 amino acids. CDR1 SNHLY and CDR2 FYNNEI come from the germline V gene. V lost 5 bases and J lost 6; bases outside the gene matches: 14. The CDR3 here is CASSSHERREWDTQYF. In DNA, the CDR3 is TGTGCCAGCAGTTCCCATGAGCGGCGGGAGTGGGATACGCAGTATTTT.

CDR3 in DNA: TGTGCCAGCAGCCCTACTAATAGAGGGGAGCTGTTTTTT. It translates to CASSPTNRGELFF. The chain recombines TRBV11-1 with TRBJ2-2, with D hard to call. Germline V gives CDR1 SGHAT, CDR2 FQDESV (reference sequence). Trimming shortened V by 5 bases and J by 8 bases, and 12 bases separated the two germline ends. The CDR3 runs to 13 residues.

This clone was seen only a few times. The CDR3 bases are TGTGCCAGCAGTATTACCCAGGGGAAGGGGTATGGCTACACCTTC. This codes for CASSITQGKGYGYTF. The chain uses TRBV6-6 and TRBJ1-2; possibly TRBD1 for D (6 bases). Per germline, CDR1 MNHNY and CDR2 SVGAGI (reference sequence). The CDR3 consists of 15 residues. Trimming cost V 5 bases and J 5 bases, with 18 bases left between them.